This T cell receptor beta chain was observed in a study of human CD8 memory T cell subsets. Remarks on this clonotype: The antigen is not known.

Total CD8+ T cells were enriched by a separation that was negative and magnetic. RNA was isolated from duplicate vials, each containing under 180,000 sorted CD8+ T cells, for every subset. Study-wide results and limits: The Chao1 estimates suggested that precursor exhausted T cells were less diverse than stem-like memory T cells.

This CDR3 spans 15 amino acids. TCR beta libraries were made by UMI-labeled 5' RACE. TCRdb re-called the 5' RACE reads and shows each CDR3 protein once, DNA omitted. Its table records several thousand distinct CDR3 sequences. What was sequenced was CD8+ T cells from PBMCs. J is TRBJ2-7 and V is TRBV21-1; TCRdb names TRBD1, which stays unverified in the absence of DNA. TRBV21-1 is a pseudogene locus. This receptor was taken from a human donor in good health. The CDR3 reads CASSKKEDRDYEQYF.